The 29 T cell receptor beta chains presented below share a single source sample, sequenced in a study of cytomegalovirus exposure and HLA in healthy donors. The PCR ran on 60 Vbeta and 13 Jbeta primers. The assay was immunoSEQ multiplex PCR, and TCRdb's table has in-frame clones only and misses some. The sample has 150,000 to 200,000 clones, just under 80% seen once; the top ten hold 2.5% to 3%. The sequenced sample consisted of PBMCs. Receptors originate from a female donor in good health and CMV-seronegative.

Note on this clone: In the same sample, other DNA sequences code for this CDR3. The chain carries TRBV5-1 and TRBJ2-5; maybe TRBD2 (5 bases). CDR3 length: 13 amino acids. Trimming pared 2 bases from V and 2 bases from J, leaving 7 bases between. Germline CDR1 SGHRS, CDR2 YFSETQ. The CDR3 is CASSLGGQETQYF. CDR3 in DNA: TGCGCCAGCAGCTTAGGAGGACAAGAGACCCAGTACTTC. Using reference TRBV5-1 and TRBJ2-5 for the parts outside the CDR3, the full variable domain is KAGVTQTPRYLIKTRGQQVTLSCSPISGHRSVSWYQQTPGQGLQFLFEYFSETQRNKGNFPGRFSGRQFSNSRSEMNVSTLELGDSALYLCASSLGGQETQYFGPGTRLLVL.

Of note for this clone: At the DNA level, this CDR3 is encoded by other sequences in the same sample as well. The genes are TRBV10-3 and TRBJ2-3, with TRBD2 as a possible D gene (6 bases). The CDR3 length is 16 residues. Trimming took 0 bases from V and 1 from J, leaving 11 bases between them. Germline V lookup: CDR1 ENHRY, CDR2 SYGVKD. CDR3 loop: CAISESGGLGTDTQYF. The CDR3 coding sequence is TGTGCCATCAGTGAGTCGGGGGGTCTGGGCACAGATACGCAGTATTTT.

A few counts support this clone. The CDR3 sequence is CASSEGEGVYYGYTF. CDR3 nucleotides: TGTGCCAGCAGTGAAGGCGAGGGGGTGTACTATGGCTACACCTTC. The rearrangement joins TRBV6-1 to TRBJ1-2; D possibly corresponds to TRBD1 (6 bases). Germline V gives CDR1 MNHNS, CDR2 SASEGT. CDR3 length: 15 amino acids. V lost 1 base and J 3 bases, leaving 12 bases between the germline ends.

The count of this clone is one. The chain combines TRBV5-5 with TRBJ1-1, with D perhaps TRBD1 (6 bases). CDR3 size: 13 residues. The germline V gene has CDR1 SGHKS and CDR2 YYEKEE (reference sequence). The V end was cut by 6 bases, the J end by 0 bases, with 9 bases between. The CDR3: CASTGQLNTEAFF. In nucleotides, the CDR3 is TGTGCCAGCACCGGACAGTTGAACACTGAAGCTTTCTTT.

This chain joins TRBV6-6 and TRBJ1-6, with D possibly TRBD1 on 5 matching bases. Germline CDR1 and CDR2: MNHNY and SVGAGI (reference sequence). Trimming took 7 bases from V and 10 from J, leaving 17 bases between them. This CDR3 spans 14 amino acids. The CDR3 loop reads CASTGDGGRSPLHF. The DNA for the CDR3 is TGTGCCAGCACGGGGGACGGGGGGAGATCACCCCTCCACTTT.

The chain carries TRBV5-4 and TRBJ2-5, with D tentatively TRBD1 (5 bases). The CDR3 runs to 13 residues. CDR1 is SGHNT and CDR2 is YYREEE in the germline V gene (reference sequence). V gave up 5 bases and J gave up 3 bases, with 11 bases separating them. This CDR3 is CASSQGAEETQYF. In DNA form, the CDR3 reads TGTGCCAGCAGTCAAGGGGCAGAAGAGACCCAGTACTTC.

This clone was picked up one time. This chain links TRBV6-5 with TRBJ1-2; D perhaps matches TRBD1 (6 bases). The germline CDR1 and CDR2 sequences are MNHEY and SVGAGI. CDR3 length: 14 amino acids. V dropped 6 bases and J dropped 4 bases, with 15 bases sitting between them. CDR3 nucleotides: TGTGCCAGCAGAGAAGGGGGGGTGAGCTATGGCTACACCTTC. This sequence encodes CASREGGVSYGYTF.

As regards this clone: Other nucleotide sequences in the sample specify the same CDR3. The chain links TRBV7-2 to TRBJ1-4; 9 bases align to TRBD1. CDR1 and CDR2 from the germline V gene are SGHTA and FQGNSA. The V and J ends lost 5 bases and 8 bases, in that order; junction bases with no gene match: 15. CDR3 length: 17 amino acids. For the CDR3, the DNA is TGTGCCAGCAGCCTCACTGAAGGGACAGGGCCTCACGAAAAACTGTTTTTT. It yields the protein CASSLTEGTGPHEKLFF.

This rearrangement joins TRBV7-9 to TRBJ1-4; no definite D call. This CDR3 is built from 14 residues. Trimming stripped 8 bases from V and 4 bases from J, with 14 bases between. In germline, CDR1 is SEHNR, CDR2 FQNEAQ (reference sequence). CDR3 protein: CASSRGGNNEKLFF. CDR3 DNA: TGTGCCAGCTCCAGAGGAGGTAATAATGAAAAACTGTTTTTT.

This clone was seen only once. CDR3 nucleotides: TGTGCCAGTAGATCCCAGGGAGGAGGTGAAGCTTTCTTT. Encoded protein: CASRSQGGGEAFF. This chain connects TRBV19 to TRBJ1-1, with a possible D match to TRBD1 (5 bases). This CDR3 comprises 13 residues. The germline V gene has CDR1 LNHDA and CDR2 SQIVND (reference sequence). V was pared by 6 bases and J by 7 bases, with 15 bases between.

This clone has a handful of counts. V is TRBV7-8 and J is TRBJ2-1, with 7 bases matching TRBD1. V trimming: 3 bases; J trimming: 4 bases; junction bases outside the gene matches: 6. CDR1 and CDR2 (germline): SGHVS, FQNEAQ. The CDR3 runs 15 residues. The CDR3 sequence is CASSFKGTEYNEQFF. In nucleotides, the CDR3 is TGTGCCAGCAGCTTTAAGGGGACAGAATACAATGAGCAGTTCTTC.

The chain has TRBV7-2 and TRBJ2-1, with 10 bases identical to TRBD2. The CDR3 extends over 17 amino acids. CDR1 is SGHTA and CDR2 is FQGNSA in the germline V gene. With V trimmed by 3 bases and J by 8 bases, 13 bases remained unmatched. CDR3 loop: CASSFTPSGSSGYEQFF. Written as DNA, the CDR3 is TGTGCCAGCAGCTTTACCCCTAGCGGGAGTTCCGGGTATGAGCAGTTCTTC.

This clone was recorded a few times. CDR3 loop: CATSVGGDQPQHF. The CDR3 DNA follows: TGTGCCACCAGCGTGGGGGGGGATCAGCCCCAGCATTTT. This rearrangement joins TRBV15 to TRBJ1-5; D perhaps matches TRBD1 (5 bases). There are 13 residues in the CDR3. Germline CDR1 is LNHNV and CDR2 is YYDKDF (reference sequence). With 5 bases removed from V and 5 bases from J, the gap between germline ends came to 10 bases.

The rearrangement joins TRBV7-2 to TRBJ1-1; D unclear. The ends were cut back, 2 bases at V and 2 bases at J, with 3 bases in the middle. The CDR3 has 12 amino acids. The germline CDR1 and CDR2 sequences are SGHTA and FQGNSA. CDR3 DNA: TGTGCCAGCAGCTTAATAAACACTGAAGCTTTCTTT. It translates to CASSLINTEAFF. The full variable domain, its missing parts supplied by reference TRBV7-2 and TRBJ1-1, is GAGVSQSPSNKVTEKGKDVELRCDPISGHTALYWYRQSLGQGLEFLIYFQGNSAPDKSGLPSDRFSAERTGGSVSTLTIQRTQQEDSAVYLCASSLINTEAFFGQGTRLTVV.

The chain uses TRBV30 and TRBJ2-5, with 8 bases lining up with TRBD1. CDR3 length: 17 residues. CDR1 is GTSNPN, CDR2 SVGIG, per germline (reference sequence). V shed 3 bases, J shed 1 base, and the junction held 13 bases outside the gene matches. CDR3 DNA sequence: TGTGCCTGGAGCCCGGGACAGGATCACCCAAGCCAAGAGACCCAGTACTTC. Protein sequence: CAWSPGQDHPSQETQYF.

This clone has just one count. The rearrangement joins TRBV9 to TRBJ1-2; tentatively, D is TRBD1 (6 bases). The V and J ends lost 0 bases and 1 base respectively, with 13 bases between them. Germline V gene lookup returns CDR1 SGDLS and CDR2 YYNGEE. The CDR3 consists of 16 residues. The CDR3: CASSVELSGVNYGYTF. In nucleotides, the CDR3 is TGTGCCAGCAGCGTAGAATTATCAGGGGTTAACTATGGCTACACCTTC.

The CDR3 here is CATSLAGAETQYF. CDR3 nucleotide sequence: TGTGCCACCTCCCTAGCGGGAGCAGAGACCCAGTACTTC. This rearrangement joins TRBV15 to TRBJ2-5; TRBD2 aligns across 10 bases. Trimming cost V 8 bases and J 4 bases; bases outside gene matches: 4. This CDR3 contains 13 residues. Germline V gene data show CDR1 as LNHNV and CDR2 as YYDKDF (reference sequence).

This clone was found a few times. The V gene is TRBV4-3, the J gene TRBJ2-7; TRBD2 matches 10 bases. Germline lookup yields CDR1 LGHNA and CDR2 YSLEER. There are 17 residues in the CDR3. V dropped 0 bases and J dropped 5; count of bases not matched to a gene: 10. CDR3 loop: CASSQDFQREGSHEQYF. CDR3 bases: TGCGCCAGCAGCCAAGATTTCCAGCGGGAGGGTTCTCACGAGCAGTACTTC.

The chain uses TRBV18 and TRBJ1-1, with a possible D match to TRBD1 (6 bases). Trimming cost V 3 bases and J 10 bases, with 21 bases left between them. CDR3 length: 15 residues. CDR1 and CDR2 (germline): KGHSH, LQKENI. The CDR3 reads CASSPPSGGQAGAFF. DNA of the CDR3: TGTGCCAGCTCACCGCCTTCGGGGGGGCAGGCCGGAGCTTTCTTT.

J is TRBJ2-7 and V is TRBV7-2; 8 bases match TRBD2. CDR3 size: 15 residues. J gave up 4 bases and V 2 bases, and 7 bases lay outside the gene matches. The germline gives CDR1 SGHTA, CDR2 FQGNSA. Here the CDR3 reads CASSLSTSGPYEQYF. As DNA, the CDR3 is TGTGCCAGCAGCTTAAGTACTAGCGGCCCTTACGAGCAGTACTTC.

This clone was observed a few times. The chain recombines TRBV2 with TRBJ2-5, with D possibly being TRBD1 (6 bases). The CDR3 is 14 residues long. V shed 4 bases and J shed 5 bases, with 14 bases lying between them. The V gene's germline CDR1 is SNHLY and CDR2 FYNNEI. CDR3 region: CASSAMGAGETQYF. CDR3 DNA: TGTGCCAGCAGTGCAATGGGGGCAGGGGAGACCCAGTACTTC.

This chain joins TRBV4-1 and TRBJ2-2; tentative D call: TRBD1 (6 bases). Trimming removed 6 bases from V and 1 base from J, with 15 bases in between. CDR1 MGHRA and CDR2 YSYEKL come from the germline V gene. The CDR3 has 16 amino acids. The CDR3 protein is CASRPTRGKNTGELFF. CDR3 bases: TGCGCCAGCAGACCAACCAGGGGCAAGAACACCGGGGAGCTGTTTTTT.

CDR3 sequence: CAWSEGRGVAFF. CDR3 sequence (DNA): TGTGCCTGGAGTGAAGGCAGGGGGGTAGCTTTCTTT. The chain has TRBV30 and TRBJ1-1; 7 nucleotides agree with TRBD1. Per the germline V gene, CDR1 is GTSNPN and CDR2 is SVGIG (reference sequence). The junction had 6 bases not matched to a gene; V was cut back by 1 base and J by 10 bases. The CDR3 spans 12 residues.

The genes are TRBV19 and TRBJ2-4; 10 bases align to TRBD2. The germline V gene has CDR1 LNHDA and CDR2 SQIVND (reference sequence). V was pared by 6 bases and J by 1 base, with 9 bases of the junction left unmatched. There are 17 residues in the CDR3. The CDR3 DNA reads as TGTGCCAGTAGATGGACTAGCGGCCTTCGGGCCAAAAACATTCAGTACTTC. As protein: CASRWTSGLRAKNIQYF.

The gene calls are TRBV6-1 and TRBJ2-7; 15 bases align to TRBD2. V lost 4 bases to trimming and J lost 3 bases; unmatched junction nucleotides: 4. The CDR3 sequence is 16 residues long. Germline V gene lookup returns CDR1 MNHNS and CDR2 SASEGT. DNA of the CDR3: TGTGCCAGCAGTGGGACTAGCGGGAGGGCCGGCTACGAGCAGTACTTC. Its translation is CASSGTSGRAGYEQYF.

The chain's CDR3 is CARKWTEAYNEQFF. In nucleotides, the CDR3 is TGCGCCAGAAAATGGACAGAAGCCTACAATGAGCAGTTCTTC. The chain joins TRBV23-1 to TRBJ2-1, with TRBD1 as a possible D gene (6 bases). TRBV23-1 is annotated as an ORF whose role is uncertain. The V end was cut by 9 bases, the J end by 2 bases, with 14 bases between. This CDR3 comprises 14 residues.

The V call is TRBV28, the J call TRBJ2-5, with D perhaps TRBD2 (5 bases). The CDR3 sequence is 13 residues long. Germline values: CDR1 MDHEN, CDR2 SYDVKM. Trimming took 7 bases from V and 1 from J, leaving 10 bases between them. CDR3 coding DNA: TGTGCCAGCAACCCAAGCGGCCAAGAGACCCAGTACTTC. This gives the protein CASNPSGQETQYF.

The CDR3 DNA follows: TGTGCCACCAGCAGGGGTCTCCGGGTTGAGCAGTACTTC. It yields the protein CATSRGLRVEQYF. The chain joins TRBV15 to TRBJ2-7; D is uncertain. From germline, CDR1 is LNHNV and CDR2 YYDKDF (reference sequence). The V end was cut by 3 bases, the J end by 7 bases, with 13 bases between. The CDR3 covers 13 residues. The full variable domain, in which reference TRBV15 and TRBJ2-7 provide the parts outside the CDR3, is DAMVIQNPRYQVTQFGKPVTLSCSQTLNHNVMYWYQQKSSQAPKLLFHYYDKDFNNEADTPDNFQSRRPNTSFCFLDIRSPGLGDTAMYLCATSRGLRVEQYFGPGTRLTVT.

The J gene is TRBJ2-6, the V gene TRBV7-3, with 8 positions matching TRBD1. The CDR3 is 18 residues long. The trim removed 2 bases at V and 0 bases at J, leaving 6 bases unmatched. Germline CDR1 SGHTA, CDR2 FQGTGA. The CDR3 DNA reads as TGTGCCAGCAGCTTAGATGGGACAGGATCCTCTGGGGCCAACGTCCTGACTTTC. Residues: CASSLDGTGSSGANVLTF.